The rows below give T cell receptor beta chains drawn from one sample of a study of cytomegalovirus exposure and HLA in healthy donors. The data were produced by immunoSEQ multiplex PCR, yet TCRdb's version contains in-frame clones alone and is incomplete. The sample lists about 130,000 clones, around 84% occurring once. What was sequenced was PBMCs. The source of these receptors is a man in his fifties in good health and CMV-seronegative. Both conserved end residues are trimmed from each CDR3.

v_call: TRBV9; cdr3_aa: ASTTVMNTEAF
v_call: TRBV11-2; cdr3_aa: ASSPGLPYEQY
v_call: TRBV9; cdr3_aa: ASRTDRGNNQPQH
v_call: TRBV30; cdr3_aa: AWSQGLGSYNSPLH
v_call: TRBV7-9; cdr3_aa: ASSPGVRTSGVETQY
v_call: TRBV6-5; cdr3_aa: ASSRGPDYEQY
v_call: TRBV6-1; cdr3_aa: ASSSTGETQY
v_call: TRBV5-1; cdr3_aa: ASSRLAGGRSYNEQF
v_call: TRBV5-4; cdr3_aa: ASSFSGTGVSEQY
v_call: TRBV4-3; cdr3_aa: ASSQGDRNTEAF
v_call: TRBV19; cdr3_aa: ASSSTGGETQY